The sequence of this TCR beta chain was determined in a study of control samples from healthy donors and cancer patients. Per the germline V gene, CDR1 is SEHNR and CDR2 is FQNEAQ (reference sequence). This CDR3 spans 17 amino acids. V was shortened by 1 base and J by 0 bases, with 14 bases between the two germline ends. Clones were sequenced by immunoSEQ multiplex PCR, and TCRdb holds only the in-frame ones, with some missing. The table shows roughly 94,000 clones, with less than 85% occurring only once. Sequenced sample: PBMCs. V is TRBV7-9 and J is TRBJ2-3, with D unclear. This receptor was identified in a man aged 65-85 years with lung cancer. The DNA for the CDR3 is TGTGCCAGCAGCTTAGTTGATTCAGTAACTAGCACAGATACGCAGTATTTT. It yields the protein CASSLVDSVTSTDTQYF.